This TCR beta chain was identified in a study of T cell clones after liver transplantation. Study details: Samples came from ITN030ST, which attempted immunosuppression withdrawal within 2 years of liver transplantation.

TCRdb keeps only in-frame clones here, not all; method: immunoSEQ multiplex PCR. The sample consists of more than 65,000 clones, 80% of them appearing once. Trimming took 3 bases from V and 5 from J, leaving 16 bases between them. Germline V gene lookup returns CDR1 KGHSH and CDR2 LQKENI. CDR3 length: 16 amino acids. The origin of this receptor is a human patient who received a liver transplant. The T cells may come from the graft donor. This specimen consisted of CD4+ T cells from blood, obtained 12 months after liver transplant. The V call is TRBV18, the J call TRBJ2-2; no firm D call. CDR3 in amino acids: CASSPPQADRTGELFF. The CDR3, as DNA: TGTGCCAGCTCACCCCCCCAGGCTGATAGGACCGGGGAGCTGTTTTTT.